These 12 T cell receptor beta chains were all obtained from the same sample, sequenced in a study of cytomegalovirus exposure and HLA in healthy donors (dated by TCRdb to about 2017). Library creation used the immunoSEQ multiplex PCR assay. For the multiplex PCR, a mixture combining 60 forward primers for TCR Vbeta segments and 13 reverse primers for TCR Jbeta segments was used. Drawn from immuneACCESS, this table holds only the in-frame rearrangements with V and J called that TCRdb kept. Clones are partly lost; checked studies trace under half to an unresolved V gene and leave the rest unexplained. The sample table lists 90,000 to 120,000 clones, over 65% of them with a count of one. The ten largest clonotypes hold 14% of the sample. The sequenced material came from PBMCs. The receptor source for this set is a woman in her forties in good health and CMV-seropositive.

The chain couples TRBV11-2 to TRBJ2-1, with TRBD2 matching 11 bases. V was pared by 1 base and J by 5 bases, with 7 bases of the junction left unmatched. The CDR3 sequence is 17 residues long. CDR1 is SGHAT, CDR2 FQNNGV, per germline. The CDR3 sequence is CASSLAPGTSGNNEQFF. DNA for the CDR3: TGTGCCAGCAGCTTAGCACCCGGGACTAGCGGAAACAATGAGCAGTTCTTC.

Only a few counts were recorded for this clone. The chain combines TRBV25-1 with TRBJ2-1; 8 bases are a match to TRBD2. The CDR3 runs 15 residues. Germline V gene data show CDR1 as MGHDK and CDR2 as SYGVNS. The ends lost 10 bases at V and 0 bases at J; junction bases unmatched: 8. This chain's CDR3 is CATISGGYSYNEQFF. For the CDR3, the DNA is TGTGCCACCATCAGCGGGGGCTACTCCTACAATGAGCAGTTCTTC.

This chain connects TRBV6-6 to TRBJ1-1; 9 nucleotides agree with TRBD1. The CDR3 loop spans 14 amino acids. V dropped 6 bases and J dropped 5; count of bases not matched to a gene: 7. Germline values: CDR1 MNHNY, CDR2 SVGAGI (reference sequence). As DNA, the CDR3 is TGTGCCAGCAGCCCACAGGGGGCAGGAACTGAAGCTTTCTTT. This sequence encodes CASSPQGAGTEAFF.

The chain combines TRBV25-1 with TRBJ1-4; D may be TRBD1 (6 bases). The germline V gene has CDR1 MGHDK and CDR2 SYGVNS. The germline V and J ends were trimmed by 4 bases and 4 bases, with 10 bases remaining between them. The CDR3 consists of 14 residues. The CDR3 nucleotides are TGTGCCAGCAGTGGGACAGTTCTTAATGAAAAACTGTTTTTT. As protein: CASSGTVLNEKLFF.

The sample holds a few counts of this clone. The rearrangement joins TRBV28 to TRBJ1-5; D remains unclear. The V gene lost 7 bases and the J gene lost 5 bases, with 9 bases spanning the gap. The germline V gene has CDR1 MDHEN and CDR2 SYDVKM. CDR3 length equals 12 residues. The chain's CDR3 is CASNPADQPQHF. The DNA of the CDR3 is TGTGCCAGCAACCCGGCGGATCAGCCCCAGCATTTT.

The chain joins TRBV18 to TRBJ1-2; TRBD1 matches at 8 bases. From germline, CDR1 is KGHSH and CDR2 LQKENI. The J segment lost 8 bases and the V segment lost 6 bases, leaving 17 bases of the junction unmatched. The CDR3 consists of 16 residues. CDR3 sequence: CASSLHKIETGDGYTF. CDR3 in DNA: TGTGCCAGCTCCCTTCACAAAATAGAGACAGGGGACGGCTACACCTTC.

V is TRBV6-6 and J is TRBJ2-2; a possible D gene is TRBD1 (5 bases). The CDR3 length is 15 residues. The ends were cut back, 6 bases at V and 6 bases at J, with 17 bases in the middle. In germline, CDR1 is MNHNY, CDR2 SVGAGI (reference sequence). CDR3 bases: TGTGCCAGCAGGCCGACGCAGGGAAGGGCCGGGGAGCTGTTTTTT. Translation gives CASRPTQGRAGELFF.

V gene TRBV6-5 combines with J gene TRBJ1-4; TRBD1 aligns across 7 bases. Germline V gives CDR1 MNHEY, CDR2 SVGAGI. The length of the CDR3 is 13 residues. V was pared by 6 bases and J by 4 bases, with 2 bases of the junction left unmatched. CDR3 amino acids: CASRGQNNEKLFF. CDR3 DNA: TGTGCCAGCAGGGGACAGAATAATGAAAAACTGTTTTTT.

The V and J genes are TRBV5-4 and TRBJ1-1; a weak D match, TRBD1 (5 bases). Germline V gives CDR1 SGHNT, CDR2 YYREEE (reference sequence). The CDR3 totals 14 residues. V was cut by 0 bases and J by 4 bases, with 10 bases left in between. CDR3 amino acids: CASSLGGGSTEAFF. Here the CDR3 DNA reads TGTGCCAGCAGCTTGGGCGGGGGGTCCACTGAAGCTTTCTTT.

The chain's CDR3 is CASSLGSGLNQPQHF. For the CDR3, the DNA is TGTGCCAGCAGCTTAGGATCAGGCCTCAATCAGCCCCAGCATTTT. This rearrangement joins TRBV7-8 to TRBJ1-5; D is ambiguous. V shed 1 base and J shed 3 bases, with 10 bases lying between them. Per the germline V gene, CDR1 is SGHVS and CDR2 is FQNEAQ. This CDR3 spans 15 amino acids. Filled out from reference TRBV7-8 and TRBJ1-5, the complete variable domain reads GAGVSQSPRYKVAKRGQDVALRCDPISGHVSLFWYQQALGQGPEFLTYFQNEAQLDKSGLPSDRFFAERPEGSVSTLKIQRTQQEDSAVYLCASSLGSGLNQPQHFGDGTRLSIL.

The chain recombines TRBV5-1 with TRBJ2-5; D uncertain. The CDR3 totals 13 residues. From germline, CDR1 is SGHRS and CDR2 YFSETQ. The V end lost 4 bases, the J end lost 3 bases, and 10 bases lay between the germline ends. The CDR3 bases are TGCGCCAGCAGCACGCCACAAAAAGAGACCCAGTACTTC. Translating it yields CASSTPQKETQYF.

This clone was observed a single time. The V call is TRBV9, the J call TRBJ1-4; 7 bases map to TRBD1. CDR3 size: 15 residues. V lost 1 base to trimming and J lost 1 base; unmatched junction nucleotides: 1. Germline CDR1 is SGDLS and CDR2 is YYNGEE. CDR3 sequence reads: CASSVRGQTNEKLFF. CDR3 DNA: TGTGCCAGCAGCGTAAGGGGGCAAACTAATGAAAAACTGTTTTTT.